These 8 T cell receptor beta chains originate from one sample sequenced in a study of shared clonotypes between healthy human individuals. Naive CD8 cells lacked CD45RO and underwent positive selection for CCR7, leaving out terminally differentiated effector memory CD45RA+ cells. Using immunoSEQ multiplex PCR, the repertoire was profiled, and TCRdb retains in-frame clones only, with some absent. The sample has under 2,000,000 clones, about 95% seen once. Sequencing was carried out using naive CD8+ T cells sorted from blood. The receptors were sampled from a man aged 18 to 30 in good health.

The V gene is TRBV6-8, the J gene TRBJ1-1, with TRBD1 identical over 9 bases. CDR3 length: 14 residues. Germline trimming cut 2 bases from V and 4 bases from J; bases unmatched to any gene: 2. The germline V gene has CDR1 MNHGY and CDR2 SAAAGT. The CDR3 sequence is CASSYRDRATEAFF. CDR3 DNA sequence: TGTGCCAGCAGTTACCGGGACAGGGCCACTGAAGCTTTCTTT.

The CDR3 region has the DNA TGCGCCAGCAGCCAAGAACAGATGGGACTAGCAGGGGAGCAGTTCTTC. This codes for CASSQEQMGLAGEQFF. The chain couples TRBV4-3 to TRBJ2-1, with 9 bases lining up with TRBD2. The CDR3 consists of 16 residues. After removal of 0 bases from V and 10 bases from J, the junction contained 10 bases not matched to a gene. Germline values: CDR1 LGHNA, CDR2 YSLEER.

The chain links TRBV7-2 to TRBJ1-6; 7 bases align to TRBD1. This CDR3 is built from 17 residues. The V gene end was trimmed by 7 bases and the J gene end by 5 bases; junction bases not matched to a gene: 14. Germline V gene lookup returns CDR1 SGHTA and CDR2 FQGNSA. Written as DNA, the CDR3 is TGTGCCAGCACCGATTTAACATGGGGACAGAATAATTCACCCCTCCACTTT. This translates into CASTDLTWGQNNSPLHF.

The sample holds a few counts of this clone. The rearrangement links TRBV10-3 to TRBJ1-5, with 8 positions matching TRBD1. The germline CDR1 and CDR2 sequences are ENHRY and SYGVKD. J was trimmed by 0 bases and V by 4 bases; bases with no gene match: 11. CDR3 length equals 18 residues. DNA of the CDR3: TGTGCCATCAGTGGAGGGACAGGCCTGGAGGGTAGCAATCAGCCCCAGCATTTT. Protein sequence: CAISGGTGLEGSNQPQHF.

The CDR3 DNA is TGTGCCAGCAGTGAAGCTTTCGGGGTAAACTACGAGCAGTACTTC. Its translation: CASSEAFGVNYEQYF. The chain is built from TRBV2 and TRBJ2-7, with TRBD2 as a possible D gene (5 bases). The V end was cut by 0 bases, the J end by 3 bases, with 12 bases between. The CDR3 is 15 residues long. Germline loops: CDR1 SNHLY, CDR2 FYNNEI.

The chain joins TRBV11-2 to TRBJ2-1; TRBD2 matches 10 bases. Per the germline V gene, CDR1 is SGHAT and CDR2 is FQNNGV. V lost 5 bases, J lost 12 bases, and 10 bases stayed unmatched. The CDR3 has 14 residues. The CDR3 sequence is CASSTAPPSGGQFF. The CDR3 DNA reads TGTGCCAGCAGCACCGCCCCTCCTAGCGGGGGGCAGTTCTTC.

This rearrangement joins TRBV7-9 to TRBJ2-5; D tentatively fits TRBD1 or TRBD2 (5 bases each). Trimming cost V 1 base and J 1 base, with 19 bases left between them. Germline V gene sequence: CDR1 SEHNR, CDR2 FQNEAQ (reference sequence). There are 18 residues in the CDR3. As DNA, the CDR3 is TGTGCCAGCAGCTTAGGCTGGGGACCCGACAGAAGCCAAGAGACCCAGTACTTC. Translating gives CASSLGWGPDRSQETQYF.

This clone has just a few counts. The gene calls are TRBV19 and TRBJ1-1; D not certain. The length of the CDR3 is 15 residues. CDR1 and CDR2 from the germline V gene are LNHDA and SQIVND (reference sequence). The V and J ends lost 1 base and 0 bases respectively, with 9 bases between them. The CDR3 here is CASSIALNLNTEAFF. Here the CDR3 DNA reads TGTGCCAGTAGTATAGCTCTGAATTTGAACACTGAAGCTTTCTTT.